Following are 9 T cell receptor beta chains from one sample sequenced in a study of cytomegalovirus exposure and HLA in healthy donors. Use of 60 Vbeta and 13 Jbeta primers characterized the PCR. Only in-frame clones appear in the TCRdb table, and some are missing; sequencing was by immunoSEQ multiplex PCR. The sample yields about 130,000 clones, 17% seen once. The sequenced sample consisted of PBMCs. The receptors come from a female donor in good health and CMV-seropositive.

V is TRBV4-1 and J is TRBJ2-7; 7 nucleotides line up with TRBD2. CDR1 is MGHRA and CDR2 is YSYEKL in the germline V gene. The CDR3 contains 16 residues. Losses at the gene ends were 0 bases for V and 5 bases for J; bases not matched to a gene: 10. CDR3 residues: CASSQDSPGGSHEQYF. In nucleotides, the CDR3 is TGCGCCAGCAGCCAAGACTCCCCCGGCGGGAGCCACGAGCAGTACTTC.

This clone was found a few times. The V and J genes are TRBV4-2 and TRBJ2-7; 9 bases fit TRBD2. Germline CDR1 is LGHNA and CDR2 is YNFKEQ. The CDR3 length is 18 residues. Germline trimming cut 0 bases from V and 2 bases from J; bases unmatched to any gene: 11. CDR3 loop: CASSQDAGRAGGPYEQYF. The CDR3 coding sequence is TGTGCCAGCAGCCAAGATGCCGGTAGAGCGGGGGGACCCTACGAGCAGTACTTC.

The chain carries TRBV5-1 and TRBJ1-2; 9 positions match TRBD1. The CDR3 loop spans 15 amino acids. V lost 4 bases to trimming and J lost 13 bases; unmatched junction nucleotides: 17. Germline CDR1 is SGHRS and CDR2 is YFSETQ. DNA of the CDR3: TGCGCCAGCAGCGTGGGGCCGGACAGGGGTGCCCCTGGCACCTTC. Amino acid sequence: CASSVGPDRGAPGTF.

This clone has more than one count but fewer than ten. The V call is TRBV6-5, the J call TRBJ1-5, with 7 bases aligning to TRBD1. The CDR3 is 15 amino acids. The junction had 8 bases not matched to a gene; V was cut back by 6 bases and J by 3 bases. Germline lookup yields CDR1 MNHEY and CDR2 SVGAGI. Here the CDR3 DNA reads TGTGCCAGCAGACCCGGGACAGTCTTCAATCAGCCCCAGCATTTT. Translating it yields CASRPGTVFNQPQHF.

The chain is built from TRBV4-3 and TRBJ2-2; D may be TRBD2 (6 bases). CDR1 and CDR2 from the germline V gene are LGHNA and YSLEER. The CDR3 loop spans 14 amino acids. The germline V and J ends were trimmed by 4 bases and 6 bases, with 12 bases remaining between them. The CDR3 sequence is CASSLTRIAGELFF. For the CDR3, the DNA is TGCGCCAGCAGCCTGACTAGAATTGCCGGGGAGCTGTTTTTT.

This clone was seen a few times. This chain uses TRBV4-2 with TRBJ2-7; 14 nucleotides agree with TRBD2. The germline gives CDR1 LGHNA, CDR2 YNFKEQ. V gave up 1 base and J gave up 5 bases; unmatched junction bases: 4. The CDR3 spans 16 residues. The CDR3 region is CASSQVTSGRAHEQYF. The CDR3 DNA reads as TGTGCCAGCAGCCAAGTGACTAGCGGGAGGGCCCACGAGCAGTACTTC.

The chain recombines TRBV6-1 with TRBJ2-7; D might be TRBD2 (5 bases). This CDR3 contains 13 residues. The V end was cut by 2 bases, the J end by 7 bases, with 12 bases between. From germline, CDR1 is MNHNS and CDR2 SASEGT. CDR3 in amino acids: CASSEKGSGEQYF. CDR3 in DNA: TGTGCCAGCAGTGAAAAGGGCTCGGGGGAGCAGTACTTC.

This clone appeared once. The chain carries TRBV27 and TRBJ1-1; TRBD1 matches at 8 bases. The CDR3 has 14 amino acids. The germline V gene encodes CDR1 MNHEY and CDR2 SMNVEV (reference sequence). Trimming removed 4 bases from V and 6 bases from J; junction bases left unmatched: 7. CDR3 bases: TGTGCCAGCAGTTCGAACAGGGGGAAGGCTGAAGCTTTCTTT. This sequence encodes CASSSNRGKAEAFF.

Ten or more counts support this clone. The chain carries TRBV2 and TRBJ1-2; maybe TRBD1 (6 bases). CDR3 length equals 14 residues. Deletions cut 7 bases from V and 8 bases from J, with 20 bases between. The germline gives CDR1 SNHLY, CDR2 FYNNEI. Here the CDR3 reads CASIDRDKARGYTF. In nucleotides, the CDR3 is TGTGCCAGCATCGACCGGGACAAGGCGCGAGGCTACACCTTC.